The 23 T cell receptor beta chains below all came from one sample that was sequenced in a study of cytomegalovirus exposure and HLA in healthy donors. Primers for the PCR totalled 60 Vbeta and 13 Jbeta. Repertoires were generated with immunoSEQ multiplex PCR, while TCRdb's copy carries only in-frame clones and drops some. The sample yields about 270,000 clones, around 66% seen once. The sequencing input was PBMCs. These receptors were obtained from a female donor in good health and CMV-seronegative.

The chain has TRBV5-1 and TRBJ1-2, with 8 bases lining up with TRBD1. CDR1 and CDR2 from the germline V gene are SGHRS and YFSETQ. With V trimmed by 7 bases and J by 4 bases, 3 bases remained unmatched. CDR3 length equals 12 residues. CDR3 sequence: CASSGGGYGYTF. For the CDR3, the DNA is TGCGCCAGCTCAGGGGGCGGCTATGGCTACACCTTC.

A few counts support this clone. The rearrangement joins TRBV28 to TRBJ2-5, with 9 bases identical to TRBD2. Judging by the DNA end, TRBJ2-7 fits better; the J call may be wrong. The CDR3 loop spans 14 amino acids. From germline, CDR1 is MDHEN and CDR2 SYDVKM. The CDR3: CASSPSGVNYEQYF. The DNA of the CDR3 is TGTGCCAGCAGCCCTAGCGGGGTGAACTACGAGCAGTACTTC.

This sequence joins TRBV28 and TRBJ2-1; 7 bases align to TRBD2. The CDR3 has 13 residues. Germline V gene data show CDR1 as MDHEN and CDR2 as SYDVKM. Trimming cost V 4 bases and J 9 bases; bases outside gene matches: 6. The CDR3 DNA follows: TGTGCCAGCAGTTCGAGCGGGAAGGGTGAGCAGTTCTTC. It is translated as CASSSSGKGEQFF. Full variable domain (remainder filled in from reference TRBV28 and TRBJ2-1): DVKVTQSSRYLVKRTGEKVFLECVQDMDHENMFWYRQDPGLGLRLIYFSYDVKMKEKGDIPEGYSVSREKKERFSLILESASTNQTSMYLCASSSSGKGEQFFGPGTRLTVL.

This clone was counted between two and nine times. V gene TRBV11-3 combines with J gene TRBJ2-3, with TRBD2 matching over 10 bases. This CDR3 comprises 18 residues. Germline CDR1 reads SGHNT; CDR2 reads YENEEA. J lost 2 bases, V lost 1 base, and 9 bases had no gene match. The CDR3 region has the DNA TGTGCCAGCAGCTTAGCGGTTTCTAGCGGGGGACCCACAGATACGCAGTATTTT. It specifies CASSLAVSSGGPTDTQYF. The variable domain in full, completed from reference TRBV11-3 and TRBJ2-3, reads EAGVVQSPRYKIIEKKQPVAFWCNPISGHNTLYWYLQNLGQGPELLIRYENEEAVDDSQLPKDRFSAERLKGVDSTLKIQPAELGDSAVYLCASSLAVSSGGPTDTQYFGPGTRLTVL.

This clone turned up a few times. The rearrangement uses TRBV10-3 and TRBJ2-5, with TRBD1 identical over 12 bases. The CDR3 covers 17 residues. V lost 6 bases, J lost 7 bases, and 15 bases stayed unmatched. Germline CDR1 and CDR2: ENHRY and SYGVKD. CDR3 in amino acids: CAIRAERGQGAYGTQYF. As DNA, the CDR3 is TGTGCCATCAGGGCCGAGAGGGGACAGGGGGCTTATGGGACCCAGTACTTC.

The chain couples TRBV28 to TRBJ2-1; D call uncertain. Between the trimmed V and J ends, which lost 4 bases and 2 bases, there was a span of 15 bases. In germline, CDR1 is MDHEN, CDR2 SYDVKM. The CDR3 is made up of 16 amino acids. CDR3 bases: TGTGCCAGCAGTTCCCCGACTGGCGGAGCCTACAATGAGCAGTTCTTC. Translation gives CASSSPTGGAYNEQFF.

V gene TRBV6-1 combines with J gene TRBJ1-4, with D maybe TRBD1 (5 bases). CDR3 length: 17 amino acids. The ends were cut back, 0 bases at V and 5 bases at J, with 16 bases in the middle. Germline V gene data show CDR1 as MNHNS and CDR2 as SASEGT. The CDR3 region is CASSEADGGDRNEKLFF. CDR3 DNA sequence: TGTGCCAGCAGTGAAGCGGACGGGGGTGATCGGAATGAAAAACTGTTTTTT.

Concerning this clone: The sample holds other DNA sequences that translate to the same CDR3. V usage is TRBV27 and J usage is TRBJ2-1, with TRBD2 identical over 10 bases. This CDR3 has 15 residues. Germline values: CDR1 MNHEY, CDR2 SMNVEV (reference sequence). The J segment lost 4 bases and the V segment lost 2 bases, leaving 2 bases of the junction unmatched. The CDR3: CASSLGLAVYNEQFF. The CDR3 coding sequence is TGTGCCAGCAGTTTAGGACTAGCGGTATACAATGAGCAGTTCTTC.

The chain carries TRBV18 and TRBJ1-2; D possibly corresponds to TRBD1 (6 bases). Trimming stripped 3 bases from V and 1 base from J, with 12 bases between. There are 15 residues in the CDR3. Germline CDR1 reads KGHSH; CDR2 reads LQKENI. The CDR3, as DNA: TGTGCCAGCTCACCCGCGGGCAGGGGTAACTATGGCTACACCTTC. Protein sequence: CASSPAGRGNYGYTF.

The genes are TRBV11-2 and TRBJ2-7, with a weak D call TRBD1 (5 bases). Deletions cut 3 bases from V and 0 bases from J, with 6 bases between. This CDR3 region has 13 residues. Per the germline V gene, CDR1 is SGHAT and CDR2 is FQNNGV. In DNA form, the CDR3 reads TGTGCCAGCAGCTTGGACATCTCCTACGAGCAGTACTTC. This translates into CASSLDISYEQYF. The whole variable domain, remainder taken from reference TRBV11-2 and TRBJ2-7, is EAGVAQSPRYKIIEKRQSVAFWCNPISGHATLYWYQQILGQGPKLLIQFQNNGVVDDSQLPKDRFSAERLKGVDSTLKIQPAKLEDSAVYLCASSLDISYEQYFGPGTRLTVT.

V gene TRBV23-1 combines with J gene TRBJ1-3, with unresolved D. TRBV23-1 is placed among ORFs of uncertain function. Trimming took 4 bases from V and 5 from J, leaving 12 bases between them. The CDR3 runs to 14 residues. This CDR3 reads CASSRLWRRNTIYF. Written as DNA, the CDR3 is TGCGCCAGCAGTCGATTATGGAGACGAAACACCATATATTTT.

The sample holds a few counts of this clone. The chain uses TRBV27 and TRBJ1-2; D gene unclear. CDR3 length: 16 residues. Germline-derived CDR1 and CDR2 are MNHEY and SMNVEV (reference sequence). V lost 0 bases and J lost 4, with 15 bases in between. This CDR3 is CASSLSAGRVGYGYTF. The CDR3 DNA follows: TGTGCCAGCAGTTTATCGGCGGGGAGGGTAGGCTATGGCTACACCTTC.

The rearrangement links TRBV28 to TRBJ2-3, with D possibly TRBD2 on 6 matching bases. This CDR3 contains 14 residues. V shed 2 bases and J shed 3 bases, with 9 bases lying between them. Germline V gives CDR1 MDHEN, CDR2 SYDVKM. For the CDR3, the DNA is TGTGCCAGCAGTTTAAACGGGAGAACAGATACGCAGTATTTT. Its protein product is CASSLNGRTDTQYF.

This clone occurred a few times. The V and J genes are TRBV2 and TRBJ2-2, with D perhaps TRBD2 (5 bases). This CDR3 is 12 amino acids long. Trimming shortened V by 2 bases and J by 11 bases, and 9 bases separated the two germline ends. In germline, CDR1 is SNHLY, CDR2 FYNNEI. The CDR3 is CASSELAPELFF. The CDR3 coding sequence is TGTGCCAGCAGTGAACTAGCACCCGAGCTGTTTTTT. The full variable domain, in which reference TRBV2 and TRBJ2-2 provide the parts outside the CDR3, is EPEVTQTPSHQVTQMGQEVILRCVPISNHLYFYWYRQILGQKVEFLVSFYNNEISEKSEIFDDQFSVERPDGSNFTLKIRSTKLEDSAMYFCASSELAPELFFGEGSRLTVL.

This chain uses TRBV30 with TRBJ1-4; D perhaps matches TRBD1 (6 bases). The CDR3 spans 16 residues. Germline V gene data show CDR1 as GTSNPN and CDR2 as SVGIG (reference sequence). V dropped 1 base and J dropped 0 bases, with 12 bases sitting between them. CDR3 DNA sequence: TGTGCCTGGAGTGGGGGGCGGACAGCAACTAATGAAAAACTGTTTTTT. Encoded protein: CAWSGGRTATNEKLFF.

V and J are TRBV30 and TRBJ1-1; TRBD1 agrees at 10 bases. The V gene's germline CDR1 is GTSNPN and CDR2 SVGIG (reference sequence). J lost 4 bases, V lost 3 bases, and 20 bases had no gene match. The CDR3 length is 19 residues. The CDR3 bases are TGTGCCTGGAGCTACCGGTGGATGGGACAGGGGACCAGGGGCACTGAAGCTTTCTTT. It specifies CAWSYRWMGQGTRGTEAFF.

This clone was detected once. The gene calls are TRBV29-1 and TRBJ1-1; D remains unclear. This CDR3 comprises 13 residues. In germline, CDR1 is SQVTM, CDR2 ANQGSEA. V lost 2 bases, J lost 0 bases, and 7 bases lay in between. The DNA of the CDR3 is TGCAGCGTTGAATTCTCTATGAACACTGAAGCTTTCTTT. It translates to CSVEFSMNTEAFF.

The J gene is TRBJ1-5, the V gene TRBV4-1, with TRBD1 identical over 8 bases. This CDR3 is built from 14 residues. Germline-derived CDR1 and CDR2 are MGHRA and YSYEKL. V dropped 4 bases and J dropped 5; count of bases not matched to a gene: 4. As DNA, the CDR3 is TGCGCCAGCAGCCTAGGACAGGGAGATCAGCCCCAGCATTTT. It specifies CASSLGQGDQPQHF.

This clone was seen a handful of times. V gene TRBV14 combines with J gene TRBJ1-1, with a tentative D call TRBD1 (6 bases). CDR1 and CDR2 (germline): SGHDN, FVKESK. The CDR3 has 16 amino acids. V was trimmed by 1 base and J by 1 base, leaving 13 bases between them. CDR3 sequence (DNA): TGTGCCAGCAGCCAAGGACGGGACATGGAGAACACTGAAGCTTTCTTT. Translated: CASSQGRDMENTEAFF.

This sequence joins TRBV27 and TRBJ2-1; 8 bases are shared with TRBD2. V lost 2 bases to trimming and J lost 7 bases; unmatched junction nucleotides: 7. Germline CDR1 reads MNHEY; CDR2 reads SMNVEV (reference sequence). The CDR3 has 15 amino acids. This chain's CDR3 is CASSLAGTRVNEQFF. CDR3 nucleotides: TGTGCCAGCAGTTTAGCCGGGACTAGGGTAAATGAGCAGTTCTTC.

This chain links TRBV15 with TRBJ2-3; no reliable D call. Germline V gene data show CDR1 as LNHNV and CDR2 as YYDKDF (reference sequence). The CDR3 is 12 amino acids. Trimming shortened V by 5 bases and J by 2 bases, and 5 bases separated the two germline ends. The CDR3 is CATSLITDTQYF. The CDR3 region has the DNA TGTGCCACCAGCCTAATCACAGATACGCAGTATTTT.

This chain uses TRBV10-1 with TRBJ1-6; maybe TRBD1 (6 bases). In germline, CDR1 is WNHNN, CDR2 SYGVQD (reference sequence). The length of the CDR3 is 13 residues. With 4 bases removed from V and 11 bases from J, the gap between germline ends came to 12 bases. DNA of the CDR3: TGCGCCAGCAGTGGCCGCCAGGGGACACCCCTCCACTTT. This gives the protein CASSGRQGTPLHF.

This clone turned up a few times. The rearrangement joins TRBV11-3 to TRBJ2-7; D possibly corresponds to TRBD2 (5 bases). Germline lookup yields CDR1 SGHNT and CDR2 YENEEA. V was trimmed by 5 bases and J by 0 bases, leaving 20 bases between them. The CDR3 loop spans 17 amino acids. CDR3: CASSQRSFTGSSYEQYF. Here the CDR3 DNA reads TGTGCCAGCAGCCAACGGTCTTTTACGGGGAGCTCCTACGAGCAGTACTTC.